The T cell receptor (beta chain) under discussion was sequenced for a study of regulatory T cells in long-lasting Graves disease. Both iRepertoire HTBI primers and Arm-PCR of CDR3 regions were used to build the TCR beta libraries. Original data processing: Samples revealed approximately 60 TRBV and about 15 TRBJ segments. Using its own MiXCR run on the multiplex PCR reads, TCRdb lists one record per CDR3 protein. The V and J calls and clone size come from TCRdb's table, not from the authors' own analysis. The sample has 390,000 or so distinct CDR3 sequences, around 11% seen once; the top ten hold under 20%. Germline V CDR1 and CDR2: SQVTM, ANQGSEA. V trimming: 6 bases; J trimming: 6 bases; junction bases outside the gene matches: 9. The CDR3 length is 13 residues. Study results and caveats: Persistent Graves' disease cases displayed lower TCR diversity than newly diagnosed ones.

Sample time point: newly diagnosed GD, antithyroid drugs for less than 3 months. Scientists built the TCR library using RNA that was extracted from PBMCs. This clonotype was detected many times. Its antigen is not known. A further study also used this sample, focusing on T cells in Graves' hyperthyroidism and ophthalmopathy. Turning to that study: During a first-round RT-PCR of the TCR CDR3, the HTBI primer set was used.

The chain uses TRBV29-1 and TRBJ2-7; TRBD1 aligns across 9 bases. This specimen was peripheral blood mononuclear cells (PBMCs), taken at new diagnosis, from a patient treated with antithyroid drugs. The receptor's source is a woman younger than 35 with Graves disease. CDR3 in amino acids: CSVGTGGKGEQYF. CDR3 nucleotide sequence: TGCAGCGTCGGAACAGGGGGCAAAGGCGAGCAGTACTTC.